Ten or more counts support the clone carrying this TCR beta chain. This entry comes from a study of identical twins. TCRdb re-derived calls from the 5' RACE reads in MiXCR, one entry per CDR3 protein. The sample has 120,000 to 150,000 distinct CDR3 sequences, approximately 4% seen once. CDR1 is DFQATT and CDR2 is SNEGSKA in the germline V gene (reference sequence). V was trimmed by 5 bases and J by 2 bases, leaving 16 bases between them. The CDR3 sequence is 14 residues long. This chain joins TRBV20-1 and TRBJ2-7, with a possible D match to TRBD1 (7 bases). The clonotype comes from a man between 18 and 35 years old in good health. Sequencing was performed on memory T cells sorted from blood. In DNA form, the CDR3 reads TGCAGTGCTGTAGAGAGCAGGGGGGCCTACGAGCAGTACTTC. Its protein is CSAVESRGAYEQYF.